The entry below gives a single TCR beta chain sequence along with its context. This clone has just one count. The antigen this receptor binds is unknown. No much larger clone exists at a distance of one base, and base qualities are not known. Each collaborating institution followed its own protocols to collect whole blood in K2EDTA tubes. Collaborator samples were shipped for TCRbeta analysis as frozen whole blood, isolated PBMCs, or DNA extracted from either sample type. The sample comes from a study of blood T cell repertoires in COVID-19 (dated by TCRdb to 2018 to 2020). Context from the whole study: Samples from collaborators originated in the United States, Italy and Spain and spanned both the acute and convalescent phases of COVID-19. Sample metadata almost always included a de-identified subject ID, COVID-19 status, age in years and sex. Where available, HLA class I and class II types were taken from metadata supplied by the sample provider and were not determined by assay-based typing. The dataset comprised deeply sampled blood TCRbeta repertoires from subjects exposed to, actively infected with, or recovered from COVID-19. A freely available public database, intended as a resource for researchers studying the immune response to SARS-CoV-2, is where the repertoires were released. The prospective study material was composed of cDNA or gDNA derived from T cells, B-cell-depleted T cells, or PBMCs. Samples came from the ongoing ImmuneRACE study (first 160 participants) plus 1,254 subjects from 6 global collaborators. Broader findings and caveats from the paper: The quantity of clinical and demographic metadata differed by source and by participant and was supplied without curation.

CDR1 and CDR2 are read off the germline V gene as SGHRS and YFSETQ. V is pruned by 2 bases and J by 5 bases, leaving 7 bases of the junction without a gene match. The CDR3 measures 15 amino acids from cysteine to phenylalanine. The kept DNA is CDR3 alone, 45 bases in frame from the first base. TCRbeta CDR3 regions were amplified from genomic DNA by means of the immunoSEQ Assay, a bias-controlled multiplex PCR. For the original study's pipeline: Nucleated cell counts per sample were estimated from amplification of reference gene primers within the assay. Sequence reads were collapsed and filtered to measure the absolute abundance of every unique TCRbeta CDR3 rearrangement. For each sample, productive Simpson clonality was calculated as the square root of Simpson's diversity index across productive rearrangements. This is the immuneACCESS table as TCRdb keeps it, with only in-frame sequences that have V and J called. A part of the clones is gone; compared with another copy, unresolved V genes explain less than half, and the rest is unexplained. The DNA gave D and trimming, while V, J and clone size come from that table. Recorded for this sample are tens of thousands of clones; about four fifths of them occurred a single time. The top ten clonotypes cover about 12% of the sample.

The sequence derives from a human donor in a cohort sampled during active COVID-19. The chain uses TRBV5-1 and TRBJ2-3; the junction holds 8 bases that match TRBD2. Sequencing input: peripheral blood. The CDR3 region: CASSLGRGGRDTQYF. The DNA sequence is TGCGCCAGCAGCTTAGGCCGGGGGGGCCGAGATACGCAGTATTTT.